What follows is one T cell receptor (beta chain) and its context. The target antigen is unknown. The PCR was carried out with 60 Vbeta primers and 13 Jbeta primers. Sequencing used immunoSEQ multiplex PCR; TCRdb keeps in-frame clones, though not all of them. The sample includes a few hundred thousand clones, around four fifths of them seen just once. V was cut by 4 bases and J by 10 bases, with 19 bases left in between. This CDR3 region has 14 residues. Germline values: CDR1 MNHEY, CDR2 SVGAGI. This specimen belongs to a study of cytomegalovirus exposure and HLA in healthy donors. Study-wide results and limits: In the analysis, some V segments, TRBV6-2 and TRBV6-3 included, were excluded as indistinguishable.

This chain links TRBV6-5 with TRBJ1-1; a weak D match, TRBD1 (6 bases). The source of this sequence is a woman aged 55 to 70 in good health and CMV-seropositive. The specimen was PBMCs. CDR3 sequence reads: CASSSAAGGARAFF. DNA of the CDR3: TGTGCCAGCAGTTCCGCCGCGGGGGGGGCTAGAGCTTTCTTT.